Listed here are 10 T cell receptor beta chains from one sample, sequenced in a study of shared clonotypes between healthy human individuals. In the naive CD8 group, cells lacked CD45RO and were positively selected for CCR7, so terminally differentiated effector memory CD45RA+ cells were left out. Here immunoSEQ multiplex PCR was the method, and the copy in TCRdb shows in-frame clones only, minus some. Of about 590,000 clones in the sample, over 95% were seen once. Sequenced material: naive CD8+ T cells sorted from blood. All receptors derive from a woman in her twenties or thirties in good health.

V and J are TRBV28 and TRBJ2-5; D is unresolved. V lost 5 bases to trimming and J lost 2 bases, with 12 bases between them. Germline V lookup: CDR1 MDHEN, CDR2 SYDVKM. There are 14 residues in the CDR3. DNA of the CDR3: TGTGCCAGCAGTCCCATGACACCTCAAGAGACCCAGTACTTC. Amino acids: CASSPMTPQETQYF.

The chain combines TRBV7-9 with TRBJ1-2; 9 bases are a match to TRBD1. This CDR3 region has 12 residues. J lost 13 bases, V lost 1 base, and 4 bases had no gene match. Germline CDR1 SEHNR, CDR2 FQNEAQ (reference sequence). The CDR3: CASSLGDRVLTF. CDR3 DNA: TGTGCCAGCAGCTTAGGGGACAGGGTCCTCACCTTC.

The chain is built from TRBV13 and TRBJ2-1; possible D gene TRBD1, 6 bases. Trimming took 5 bases from V and 3 from J, leaving 11 bases between them. This CDR3 has 14 amino acids. Germline CDR1 and CDR2: PRHDT and FYEKMQ (reference sequence). CDR3 amino acids: CASSPPDSYNEQFF. CDR3 nucleotides: TGTGCCAGCAGCCCGCCGGACAGCTACAATGAGCAGTTCTTC.

This sequence joins TRBV2 and TRBJ2-7; D uncertain. This CDR3 has 15 residues. Trimming pared 6 bases from V and 1 base from J, leaving 16 bases between. Germline CDR1 and CDR2: SNHLY and FYNNEI. The CDR3 DNA is TGTGCCAGCAGCCCCTCCGGCCTCGAGTCCTACGAGCAGTACTTC. The encoded protein is CASSPSGLESYEQYF. Full variable domain (rest looked up from reference TRBV2 and TRBJ2-7): EPEVTQTPSHQVTQMGQEVILRCVPISNHLYFYWYRQILGQKVEFLVSFYNNEISEKSEIFDDQFSVERPDGSNFTLKIRSTKLEDSAMYFCASSPSGLESYEQYFGPGTRLTVT.

The chain joins TRBV7-9 to TRBJ2-1; TRBD1 matches at 10 bases. CDR3 length: 16 amino acids. V lost 5 bases to trimming and J lost 3 bases; unmatched junction nucleotides: 7. Germline assignment: CDR1 SEHNR and CDR2 FQNEAQ (reference sequence). The CDR3 spells CASSATGTGDYNEQFF. The CDR3, as DNA: TGTGCCAGCAGCGCCACCGGGACAGGGGACTACAATGAGCAGTTCTTC.

The chain links TRBV29-1 to TRBJ2-7; D is perhaps TRBD2 (5 bases). This CDR3 is 12 amino acids long. The V gene lost 6 bases and the J gene lost 7 bases, with 16 bases spanning the gap. Germline V gene lookup returns CDR1 SQVTM and CDR2 ANQGSEA. Here the CDR3 reads CSVTRGSREQYF. For the CDR3, the DNA is TGCAGCGTGACCCGCGGGTCCCGGGAGCAGTACTTC.

The V gene is TRBV2, the J gene TRBJ2-5; TRBD2 is a possible D gene (5 bases). Trimming pared 6 bases from V and 1 base from J, leaving 12 bases between. From germline, CDR1 is SNHLY and CDR2 FYNNEI. The CDR3 consists of 14 residues. The CDR3, as DNA: TGTGCCAGCAGGGGTCCGGGATCCCAAGAGACCCAGTACTTC. This codes for CASRGPGSQETQYF.

V gene TRBV9 combines with J gene TRBJ1-3, with TRBD1 matching 11 bases. Germline CDR1 is SGDLS and CDR2 is YYNGEE. The CDR3 runs to 17 residues. J gave up 2 bases and V 3 bases, and 7 bases lay outside the gene matches. The CDR3 sequence: CASSGAGTGGPGNTIYF. The CDR3 DNA sequence: TGTGCCAGCAGCGGTGCCGGGACAGGGGGACCTGGAAACACCATATATTTT.

V and J are TRBV6-5 and TRBJ2-5; D call uncertain. The V gene lost 0 bases and the J gene lost 2 bases, with 4 bases spanning the gap. Germline lookup yields CDR1 MNHEY and CDR2 SVGAGI. The CDR3 covers 13 residues. CDR3 bases: TGTGCCAGCAGTTACTCCGTGCAAGAGACCCAGTACTTC. The encoded protein is CASSYSVQETQYF.

This chain links TRBV27 with TRBJ1-5, with a tentative D call TRBD1 (6 bases). The germline V gene encodes CDR1 MNHEY and CDR2 SMNVEV (reference sequence). The CDR3 sequence is 14 residues long. The germline V and J ends were trimmed by 2 bases and 7 bases, with 12 bases remaining between them. The CDR3 loop is CASSLIGGEQPQHF. Written as DNA, the CDR3 is TGTGCCAGCAGTTTAATCGGGGGCGAACAGCCCCAGCATTTT.